The 27 T cell receptor beta chains below all came from one sample that was sequenced in a study of T cells in Graves' hyperthyroidism and ophthalmopathy. The investigators amplified TCR beta CDR3 regions from RNA transcripts. Researchers ran a first-round RT-PCR on the TCR CDR3 using the HTBI primer set. A single record per CDR3 protein comes from TCRdb applying MiXCR to the multiplex PCR reads. The data show roughly 400,000 distinct CDR3 sequences, more than 20% seen once. Sample: blood. The receptors come from a man in his fifties or sixties with Graves' hyperthyroidism.

Concerning this clonotype: The conserved final phenylalanine or tryptophan is absent from the CDR3, which likely points to a read error. This rearrangement joins TRBV2 to TRBJ1-1; 12 bases match TRBD1. The ends lost 5 bases at V and 0 bases at J; junction bases unmatched: 7. The length of the CDR3 is 17 residues. Germline CDR1 SNHLY, CDR2 FYNNEI. CDR3 protein: CASSYGTGGSMNTEAFL. The CDR3 DNA follows: TGTGCCAGCAGTTACGGGACAGGGGGCTCTATGAACACTGAAGCTTTCCTT.

Only a few counts were recorded for this clonotype. This clone may be a read error of a much larger clone one base away. V usage is TRBV3-1 and J usage is TRBJ2-1; TRBD2 is a possible D gene (6 bases). Trimming cost V 7 bases and J 0 bases, with 13 bases left between them. This CDR3 spans 15 amino acids. Germline-derived CDR1 and CDR2 are LGHDT and YNNKEL (reference sequence). For the CDR3, the DNA is TGTGCCAGCAACCTCCCCGGGAGCTCCTACAATGAGCAGTTCTTC. It encodes CASNLPGSSYNEQFF.

This clonotype was detected ten times or more. The J gene is TRBJ1-5, the V gene TRBV6-1, with D tentatively TRBD1 (6 bases). CDR1 and CDR2 from the germline V gene are MNHNS and SASEGT. Trimming pared 6 bases from V and 0 bases from J, leaving 9 bases between. The CDR3 totals 14 residues. This CDR3 is CASRRTDSNQPQHF. Here the CDR3 DNA reads TGTGCCAGCAGGAGGACAGATAGCAATCAGCCCCAGCATTTT.

The chain recombines TRBV19 with TRBJ1-2; perhaps TRBD1 as D (5 bases). V lost 3 bases and J lost 9, with 8 bases in between. Germline V lookup: CDR1 LNHDA, CDR2 SQIVND (reference sequence). The CDR3 is 11 amino acids. CDR3 sequence (DNA): TGTGCCAGTAGTATCTACAGGAGCTACACCTTC. As protein: CASSIYRSYTF.

The chain is built from TRBV12-3 or TRBV12-4 and TRBJ2-1; possibly TRBD1 or TRBD2 for D (5 bases each). Trimming took off 6 bases at V and 9 bases at J, with 6 bases between the two ends. The CDR3 totals 10 residues. The CDR3 protein is CASSGTEQFF. The DNA for the CDR3 is TGTGCCAGCAGCGGGACTGAGCAGTTCTTC.

V usage is TRBV3-1 and J usage is TRBJ1-6; TRBD1 is a possible D gene (6 bases). V lost 4 bases and J lost 5, with 9 bases in between. The CDR3 consists of 14 residues. The V gene's germline CDR1 is LGHDT and CDR2 YNNKEL (reference sequence). CDR3 loop: CASSPTGNNSPLHF. The CDR3 coding sequence is TGTGCCAGCAGCCCCACAGGGAATAATTCACCCCTCCACTTT.

This clonotype was detected only a few times. The chain is built from TRBV2 and TRBJ2-5; 9 bases map to TRBD2. The CDR3 has 16 amino acids. With V trimmed by 3 bases and J by 5 bases, 10 bases remained unmatched. CDR1 is SNHLY, CDR2 FYNNEI, per germline. The CDR3 DNA reads as TGTGCCAGCAGTGAGCGTTTTAGCGGGAGTTCCGAGACCCAGTACTTC. This translates into CASSERFSGSSETQYF.

This chain uses TRBV5-1 with TRBJ2-3; TRBD1 matches at 10 bases. The CDR3 loop spans 15 amino acids. Trimming at V came to 3 bases and at J to 4 bases, leaving 5 bases not matched to a gene. Germline V lookup: CDR1 SGHRS, CDR2 YFSETQ. The CDR3 DNA sequence: TGCGCCAGCAGCTACCGGGACAGGGGTGCAGATACGCAGTATTTT. Protein: CASSYRDRGADTQYF.

The rearrangement uses TRBV27 and TRBJ2-1; 11 bases agree with TRBD1. There are 14 residues in the CDR3. Trimming at V came to 9 bases and at J to 2 bases, leaving 3 bases not matched to a gene. Germline V gives CDR1 MNHEY, CDR2 SMNVEV (reference sequence). The CDR3 sequence is CASRTGGAYNEQFF. The CDR3 DNA follows: TGTGCCAGTCGGACAGGGGGCGCCTACAATGAGCAGTTCTTC.

With regard to this clonotype: A much larger clonotype is one base distant, so this may be a read error. The chain is built from TRBV20-1 and TRBJ2-7; D remains unclear. Germline loops: CDR1 DFQATT, CDR2 SNEGSKA (reference sequence). Trimming removed 2 bases at V and 3 bases at J, with 14 bases between. This CDR3 is 14 amino acids long. The CDR3, as DNA: TGCAGTGCTAGATATTCAGGCACCGTCTACGAGCAGTACTTC. Translation: CSARYSGTVYEQYF.

The gene calls are TRBV20-1 and TRBJ1-1; D remains unclear. The CDR3 is 11 residues long. V was cut by 6 bases and J by 3 bases, with 8 bases left in between. Germline loops: CDR1 DFQATT, CDR2 SNEGSKA (reference sequence). CDR3 in amino acids: CSASVDTEAFF. In DNA, the CDR3 is TGCAGTGCGTCAGTGGACACTGAAGCTTTCTTT.

V usage is TRBV20-1 and J usage is TRBJ2-7; D perhaps matches TRBD2 (5 bases). V lost 2 bases, J lost 1 base, and 12 bases lay in between. The CDR3 is made up of 14 amino acids. From germline, CDR1 is DFQATT and CDR2 SNEGSKA (reference sequence). The CDR3 reads CSARPPGRSYEQYF. The CDR3 nucleotides are TGCAGTGCTAGACCACCGGGGAGATCCTACGAGCAGTACTTC.

This clonotype was seen repeatedly, ten times or more. V is TRBV28 and J is TRBJ1-2; 9 bases agree with TRBD1. The germline CDR1 and CDR2 sequences are MDHEN and SYDVKM. J gave up 3 bases and V 7 bases, and 6 bases lay outside the gene matches. The CDR3 is 14 residues long. The DNA of the CDR3 is TGTGCCAGCAACAGACAGGGGGAAGACTATGGCTACACCTTC. It translates to CASNRQGEDYGYTF.

The chain recombines TRBV20-1 with TRBJ2-3, with a weak D call TRBD1 (5 bases). Trimming shortened V by 5 bases and J by 0 bases, and 9 bases separated the two germline ends. The CDR3 has 13 residues. Germline V gene sequence: CDR1 DFQATT, CDR2 SNEGSKA (reference sequence). The CDR3 DNA is TGCAGTGCTGGACAAGCTAGCACAGATACGCAGTATTTT. It translates to CSAGQASTDTQYF.

This clonotype appeared a single time. The chain has TRBV3-1 and TRBJ2-1; D is perhaps TRBD1 or TRBD2 (5 bases each). The germline CDR1 and CDR2 sequences are LGHDT and YNNKEL (reference sequence). The CDR3 totals 16 residues. V shed 4 bases and J shed 4 bases, with 17 bases lying between them. The CDR3 DNA follows: TGTGCCAGCAGCCGGAGATGGGGGTCCCTTTACAATGAGCAGTTCTTC. This translates into CASSRRWGSLYNEQFF.

This clonotype was seen many times. The chain employs TRBV7-3 and TRBJ2-1; TRBD2 agrees at 10 bases. The J segment lost 4 bases and the V segment lost 5 bases, leaving 5 bases of the junction unmatched. In germline, CDR1 is SGHTA, CDR2 FQGTGA. CDR3 size: 15 residues. CDR3 sequence (DNA): TGTGCCAGCAGCCCCGGGACTAGCGCTTACAATGAGCAGTTCTTC. It yields the protein CASSPGTSAYNEQFF.

This clonotype was seen only a few times. The V call is TRBV15, the J call TRBJ1-5, with D possibly matching TRBD1 (6 bases). The CDR3 is made up of 15 amino acids. V was pared by 3 bases and J by 3 bases, with 12 bases between. Germline CDR1 LNHNV, CDR2 YYDKDF (reference sequence). The CDR3 DNA reads TGTGCCACCAGCAGCTTACGGACAGACAATCAGCCCCAGCATTTT. Translated: CATSSLRTDNQPQHF.

This clonotype was seen a few times. The gene calls are TRBV2 and TRBJ1-3, with 7 bases fitting TRBD1. The CDR3 has 14 residues. J was trimmed by 4 bases and V by 5 bases; bases with no gene match: 5. Germline CDR1 is SNHLY and CDR2 is FYNNEI. CDR3 bases: TGTGCCAGCAGTCAGACAGGGTCAGGAAACACCATATATTTT. Translation: CASSQTGSGNTIYF.

The rearrangement uses TRBV13 and TRBJ2-1; 8 nucleotides match TRBD1. The V and J ends lost 5 bases and 6 bases, in that order; junction bases with no gene match: 9. The CDR3 totals 15 residues. Germline-derived CDR1 and CDR2 are PRHDT and FYEKMQ (reference sequence). The DNA of the CDR3 is TGTGCCAGCAGCACCCGGACAGGGAGGACCAATGAGCAGTTCTTC. Protein sequence: CASSTRTGRTNEQFF.

The rearrangement uses TRBV2 and TRBJ2-3; D not certain. Looked up from germline, CDR1 is SNHLY and CDR2 is FYNNEI. CDR3 length: 15 amino acids. V lost 5 bases and J lost 3, with 15 bases in between. CDR3 coding DNA: TGTGCCAGCAGTCCCAATGGTGGTGGGACAGATACGCAGTATTTT. This gives the protein CASSPNGGGTDTQYF.

This clonotype was counted ten times or more. The rearrangement links TRBV12-3 or TRBV12-4 to TRBJ2-5; TRBD2 aligns across 9 bases. Losses at the gene ends were 2 bases for V and 7 bases for J; bases not matched to a gene: 2. This CDR3 is built from 13 residues. CDR3 loop: CASSLRREGTQYF. The CDR3 DNA follows: TGTGCCAGCAGTTTAAGGCGGGAGGGGACCCAGTACTTC.

The sample holds a few counts of this clonotype. The chain recombines TRBV3-1 with TRBJ2-5; TRBD2 aligns across 11 bases. The CDR3 has 18 residues. Germline V gene lookup returns CDR1 LGHDT and CDR2 YNNKEL (reference sequence). V was pared by 4 bases and J by 1 base, with 11 bases of the junction left unmatched. This CDR3 is CASSLAVLAGGTQETQYF. The CDR3 region has the DNA TGTGCCAGCAGCCTCGCCGTCTTAGCGGGAGGGACCCAAGAGACCCAGTACTTC.

This clonotype was recorded a few times. V usage is TRBV15 and J usage is TRBJ1-4; TRBD1 aligns across 9 bases. The V segment lost 1 base and the J segment 7 bases; nucleotides outside the gene matches: 4. From germline, CDR1 is LNHNV and CDR2 YYDKDF (reference sequence). The CDR3 is 15 residues long. The CDR3 here is CATSRGGQGSEKLFF. CDR3 DNA sequence: TGTGCCACCAGCAGAGGCGGACAGGGGAGTGAAAAACTGTTTTTT.

This clonotype has a count of ten or more. The chain joins TRBV7-9 to TRBJ1-1; D unresolved. CDR3 length: 14 amino acids. V lost 0 bases, J lost 2 bases, and 7 bases lay in between. CDR1 and CDR2 from the germline V gene are SEHNR and FQNEAQ (reference sequence). CDR3 coding DNA: TGTGCCAGCAGCTTAGCGCCGGGAAACACTGAAGCTTTCTTT. Translated: CASSLAPGNTEAFF.

The sample holds many counts of this clonotype. This chain uses TRBV28 with TRBJ1-5; D is uncertain. CDR1 is MDHEN, CDR2 SYDVKM, per germline. V lost 6 bases and J lost 6, with 9 bases in between. This CDR3 spans 12 amino acids. CDR3 sequence: CASRKDIQPQHF. The CDR3 DNA is TGTGCCAGCAGAAAAGACATTCAGCCCCAGCATTTT.

This sequence joins TRBV9 and TRBJ1-3; tentative D call: TRBD1 (6 bases). The CDR3 sequence is 15 residues long. V gave up 1 base and J gave up 3 bases, with 11 bases separating them. Germline V gene data show CDR1 as SGDLS and CDR2 as YYNGEE. CDR3 sequence: CASSVRGAGGNTIYF. As DNA, the CDR3 is TGTGCCAGCAGCGTACGGGGGGCTGGTGGAAACACCATATATTTT. The full variable domain, its missing parts supplied by reference TRBV9 and TRBJ1-3, is DSGVTQTPKHLITATGQRVTLRCSPRSGDLSVYWYQQSLDQGLQFLIQYYNGEERAKGNILERFSAQQFPDLHSELNLSSLELGDSALYFCASSVRGAGGNTIYFGEGSWLTVV.

The chain links TRBV5-1 to TRBJ1-1; D might be TRBD1 (6 bases). Trimming stripped 0 bases from V and 8 bases from J, with 20 bases between. The CDR3 has 16 residues. Germline CDR1 SGHRS, CDR2 YFSETQ. This chain's CDR3 is CASSLAGSGGILEAFF. The CDR3 region has the DNA TGCGCCAGCAGCTTGGCCGGGTCGGGGGGCATCCTGGAAGCTTTCTTT.